This T cell receptor (beta chain) was captured by sequencing in a study of T-cell reconstitution after alpha-beta-depleted transplantation in children. This clonotype was detected ten times or more. The length of the CDR3 is 13 residues. The germline CDR1 and CDR2 sequences are MDHEN and SYDVKM. Trimming removed 5 bases from V and 4 bases from J, with 12 bases in between. Preparing the TCRbeta library involved the use of unique molecular identifiers. TCRdb reprocessed the PCR reads via MiXCR and lists one record per CDR3 protein. Of about 240,000 distinct CDR3 sequences in the sample, more than 10% were seen once.

This rearrangement joins TRBV28 to TRBJ2-7; D might be TRBD1 or TRBD2, each matching 5 bases. Sequences were derived from PBMCs from the stem cell graft donor, sampled from the stem cell graft. The sequence was collected from a human donor who donated a stem cell graft to a child with acute lymphoblastic leukemia. The CDR3 here is CASSMPGPYEQYF. The CDR3 DNA reads as TGTGCCAGCAGTATGCCGGGACCTTACGAGCAGTACTTC.